The 6 T cell receptor beta chains presented below share a single source sample, sequenced in a study of Tregs in tolerant kidney transplant recipients. The protocol was immunoSEQ multiplex PCR, while the TCRdb copy is restricted to in-frame clones and leaves out a portion. The table records some 70,000 clones, approximately 92% of them present only once. The sequences come from CD8+ T cells from blood, collected before the transplant. These TCRs come from a human donor who received a combined kidney and bone marrow transplant.

V gene TRBV9 combines with J gene TRBJ1-1; possibly TRBD1 for D (5 bases). V was trimmed by 0 bases and J by 0 bases, leaving 9 bases between them. CDR3 length equals 15 residues. Germline assignment: CDR1 SGDLS and CDR2 YYNGEE. CDR3 bases: TGTGCCAGCAGCGTAGAGGGGAACTTGAACACTGAAGCTTTCTTT. Its translation is CASSVEGNLNTEAFF.

This clone occurred a few times. The J gene is TRBJ1-6, the V gene TRBV27; D unresolved. This CDR3 has 16 residues. Germline V gene data show CDR1 as MNHEY and CDR2 as SMNVEV (reference sequence). V was cut by 2 bases and J by 0 bases, with 8 bases left in between. CDR3 amino acids: CASSLRSASYNSPLHF. CDR3 nucleotide sequence: TGTGCCAGCAGTTTAAGGAGTGCCTCCTATAATTCACCCCTCCACTTT.

CDR3 in DNA: TGTGCCAGTAGTATGCTAGTGGCTAGCGGGAACGAGCAGTACTTC. Amino acid sequence: CASSMLVASGNEQYF. J is TRBJ2-7 and V is TRBV19; TRBD2 matches 9 bases. V gave up 3 bases and J gave up 5 bases; unmatched junction bases: 8. CDR3 length: 15 residues. Germline V gene sequence: CDR1 LNHDA, CDR2 SQIVND (reference sequence).

This chain connects TRBV7-9 to TRBJ2-7; 8 bases match TRBD2. The CDR3 consists of 16 residues. The germline V gene has CDR1 SEHNR and CDR2 FQNEAQ (reference sequence). The junction had 12 bases not matched to a gene; V was cut back by 5 bases and J by 3 bases. CDR3 nucleotide sequence: TGTGCCAGCAGCCCCCGGACGGGGGGGACACTCTACGAGCAGTACTTC. This encodes CASSPRTGGTLYEQYF.

The chain couples TRBV7-9 to TRBJ2-1; 7 bases map to TRBD1. The junction had 5 bases not matched to a gene; V was cut back by 4 bases and J by 2 bases. CDR3 size: 15 residues. CDR1 and CDR2 (germline): SEHNR, FQNEAQ (reference sequence). The CDR3 DNA is TGTGCCAGCAGCTCACCGACAGGGACCTACAATGAGCAGTTCTTC. Translation: CASSSPTGTYNEQFF.

V is TRBV7-9 and J is TRBJ2-7; D is unclear. The V end was cut by 3 bases, the J end by 2 bases, with 11 bases between. CDR1 is SEHNR, CDR2 FQNEAQ, per germline (reference sequence). The CDR3 has 14 amino acids. The CDR3 region is CASSLNIPPYEQYF. In nucleotides, the CDR3 is TGTGCCAGCAGCTTGAACATTCCACCCTACGAGCAGTACTTC.